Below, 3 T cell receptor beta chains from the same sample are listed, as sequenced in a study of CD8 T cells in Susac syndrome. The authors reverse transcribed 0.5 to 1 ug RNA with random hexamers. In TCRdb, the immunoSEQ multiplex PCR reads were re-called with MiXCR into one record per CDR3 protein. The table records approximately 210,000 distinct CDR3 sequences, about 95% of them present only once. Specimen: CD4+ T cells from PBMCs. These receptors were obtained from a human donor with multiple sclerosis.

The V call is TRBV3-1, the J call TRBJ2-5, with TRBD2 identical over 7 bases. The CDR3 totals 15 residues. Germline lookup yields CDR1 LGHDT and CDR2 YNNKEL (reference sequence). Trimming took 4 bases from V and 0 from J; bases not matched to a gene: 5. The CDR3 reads CASSRSGDHQETQYF. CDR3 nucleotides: TGTGCCAGCAGCCGGAGCGGGGACCACCAAGAGACCCAGTACTTC.

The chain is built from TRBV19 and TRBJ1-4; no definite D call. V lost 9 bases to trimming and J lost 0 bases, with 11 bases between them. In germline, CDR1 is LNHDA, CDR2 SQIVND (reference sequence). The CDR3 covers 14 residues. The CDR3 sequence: CASRRQATNEKLFF. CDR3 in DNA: TGTGCCAGCCGGCGGCAGGCAACTAATGAAAAACTGTTTTTT.

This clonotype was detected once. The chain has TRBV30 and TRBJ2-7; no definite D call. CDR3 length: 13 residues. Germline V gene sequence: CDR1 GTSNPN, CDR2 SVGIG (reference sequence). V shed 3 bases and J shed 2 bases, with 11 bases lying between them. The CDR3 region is CAWRMSRAYEQYF. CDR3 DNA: TGTGCCTGGAGAATGAGCCGAGCCTACGAGCAGTACTTC.